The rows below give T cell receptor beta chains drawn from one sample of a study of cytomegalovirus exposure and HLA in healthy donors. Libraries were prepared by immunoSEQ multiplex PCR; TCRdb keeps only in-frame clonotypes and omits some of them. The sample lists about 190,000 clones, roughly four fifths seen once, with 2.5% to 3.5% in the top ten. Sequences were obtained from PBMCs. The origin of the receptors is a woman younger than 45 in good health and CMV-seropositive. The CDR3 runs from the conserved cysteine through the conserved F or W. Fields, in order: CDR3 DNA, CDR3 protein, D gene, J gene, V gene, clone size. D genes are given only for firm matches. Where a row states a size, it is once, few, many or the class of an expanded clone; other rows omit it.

TGTGCCAGCAGGGGCGGGGGTTATGAAGCTTTCTTT | CASRGGGYEAFF | NA | TRBJ1-1 | TRBV7-9 | NA
TGTGCCAGCAGTCCTCCGGACAGTCCCCAGGATTTT | CASSPPDSPQDF | NA | TRBJ2-3 | TRBV7-8 | few
TGTGCCAGCAGTGTTAGATTGGTAGCGGTCACCGGGGAGCTGTTTTTT | CASSVRLVAVTGELFF | NA | TRBJ2-2 | TRBV2 | NA
TGTGCCAGCAGCCAAGACCTAGCGGGACCTGGAACCTCCTACGAGCAGTACTTC | CASSQDLAGPGTSYEQYF | TRBD2 | TRBJ2-7 | TRBV14 | NA
TGTGCCAGCTCACTAGCGGGAGGAGGCGAGACCCAGTACTTC | CASSLAGGGETQYF | TRBD2 | TRBJ2-5 | TRBV18 | NA
TGTGCCAGCACCTTCGAGGGGGGACTAGCGGTATACGAGCAGTACTTC | CASTFEGGLAVYEQYF | TRBD2 | TRBJ2-7 | TRBV7-8 | NA
TGTGCCAGCAGTTCAGGGGAGTTGGGCACAGATACGCAGTATTTT | CASSSGELGTDTQYF | NA | TRBJ2-3 | TRBV7-9 | NA
TGTGCCAGCAGAGGAGGGGGGGGGCTGTTTTTT | CASRGGGGLFF | NA | TRBJ2-2 | TRBV27 | NA
TGTGCCACCAGCAGAGATTCCGCCGGGACAGGGGGGGAGACCCAGTACTTC | CATSRDSAGTGGETQYF | TRBD1 | TRBJ2-5 | TRBV15 | NA
TGCGCCAGCAGCCAGCCAGGACAGATCTACGAGCAGTACTTC | CASSQPGQIYEQYF | NA | TRBJ2-7 | TRBV4-1 | NA
TGTGCCAGCAGCCGAATAAACGGACAGGCAAGGGGCTACACCTTC | CASSRINGQARGYTF | TRBD1 | TRBJ1-2 | TRBV6-5 | NA
TGTGCCAGCAGTGAATACCCCGCGGGAGGAGGCAATGAGCAGTTCTTC | CASSEYPAGGGNEQFF | TRBD2 | TRBJ2-1 | TRBV6-1 | NA
TGTGCCAGTAGTATTCTCGGGACAGTTAACACCGGGGAGCTGTTTTTT | CASSILGTVNTGELFF | TRBD1 | TRBJ2-2 | TRBV19 | NA
TGTGCCAGCAGTCCTGGCGGTCCTCTAGGAAACACCATATATTTT | CASSPGGPLGNTIYF | NA | TRBJ1-3 | TRBV28 | NA
TGCGCCAGCAGCACTAGAGGGGGGGGTGAGCAGTTCTTC | CASSTRGGGEQFF | NA | TRBJ2-1 | TRBV5-1 | NA
TGTGCCAGCAGCTTAGTCAGCGGGACGGAGACCCAGTACTTC | CASSLVSGTETQYF | TRBD2 | TRBJ2-5 | TRBV7-2 | NA
TGTGCCAGTAGGTCAGCGGGAGTAGAATCCGGGGAGCTGTTTTTT | CASRSAGVESGELFF | TRBD2 | TRBJ2-2 | TRBV19 | many
TGCGCCAGCAGCTTGGACAGTGAAAAACTGTTTTTT | CASSLDSEKLFF | NA | TRBJ1-4 | TRBV5-1 | NA
TGTGCCAGCAGCAAAGGGACAGGGGCGGCCGAGACCCAGTACTTC | CASSKGTGAAETQYF | TRBD1 | TRBJ2-5 | TRBV5-4 | NA
TGTGCCAGCAGCCAAGATTGGCCTAGCGGGAGGGGCTTCCAAGAGACCCAGTACTTC | CASSQDWPSGRGFQETQYF | TRBD2 | TRBJ2-5 | TRBV4-2 | once
TGTGCCAGCAGCTTGGACAGGTGGGGCATCGTGGAGTCAGATACGCAGTATTTT | CASSLDRWGIVESDTQYF | TRBD1 | TRBJ2-3 | TRBV28 | NA
TGTGCCAGCAGCCAAGTCAGCGGCGGGAGATACGAGCAGTACTTC | CASSQVSGGRYEQYF | TRBD2 | TRBJ2-7 | TRBV4-2 | NA
TGTGCCAGCAGCAGTGGACAGGGGGTGGGTGGCTACACCTTC | CASSSGQGVGGYTF | TRBD1 | TRBJ1-2 | TRBV7-9 | few
TGTGCCAGCAGTTTTGAAAGCGGGAGGGTGCAGGAGCAGTACTTC | CASSFESGRVQEQYF | TRBD2 | TRBJ2-7 | TRBV27 | NA
TGTGCCAGCAGTGAAAGGGGGGGGAGTAATCAGCCCCAGCATTTT | CASSERGGSNQPQHF | NA | TRBJ1-5 | TRBV6-1 | NA
TGTGCCAGCAGCTTTTTACTTCCCTACGAGCAGTACTTC | CASSFLLPYEQYF | NA | TRBJ2-7 | TRBV5-5 | NA
TGTGCCAGCAGTTTAAAGACAGGGGACTATGGCTACACCTTC | CASSLKTGDYGYTF | TRBD1 | TRBJ1-2 | TRBV27 | NA
TGTGCCAGCAGCTTAACGAACACGGGGAGCGAGCAGTACTTC | CASSLTNTGSEQYF | NA | TRBJ2-7 | TRBV7-6 | NA
TGTGCCAGCAGGAAGACCGGGACCTACGAGCAGTACTTC | CASRKTGTYEQYF | NA | TRBJ2-7 | TRBV5-6 | NA
TGTGCCAGCAGCGGACGGGAGTTGTTCTACAATGAGCAGTTCTTC | CASSGRELFYNEQFF | NA | TRBJ2-1 | TRBV28 | NA
TGTGCCAGCAGTAAAGCCGGACATTTGGATTCACCCCTCCACTTT | CASSKAGHLDSPLHF | NA | TRBJ1-6 | TRBV6-1 | NA
TGTGCCAGCAGCCGTAGCGGGAGTGAGAACGAGCAGTACTTC | CASSRSGSENEQYF | TRBD2 | TRBJ2-7 | TRBV6-6 | NA
TGCGCCAGCAGCCAAGATCTGCTAGCGGGAGTCTTACATGAGCAGTTCTTC | CASSQDLLAGVLHEQFF | TRBD2 | TRBJ2-1 | TRBV4-1 | NA
TGTGCCAGCAGCTTGTTCGCCATGAGCTATGGCTACACCTTC | CASSLFAMSYGYTF | NA | TRBJ1-2 | TRBV5-6 | NA
TGTGCCAGCAGCTCGGGACAGGGGAACACTGAAGCTTTCTTT | CASSSGQGNTEAFF | TRBD1 | TRBJ1-1 | TRBV11-2 | NA
TGTGCCAGCAGCGGACTAGCGGGAGAAGAGACCCAGTACTTC | CASSGLAGEETQYF | TRBD2 | TRBJ2-5 | TRBV5-6 | NA